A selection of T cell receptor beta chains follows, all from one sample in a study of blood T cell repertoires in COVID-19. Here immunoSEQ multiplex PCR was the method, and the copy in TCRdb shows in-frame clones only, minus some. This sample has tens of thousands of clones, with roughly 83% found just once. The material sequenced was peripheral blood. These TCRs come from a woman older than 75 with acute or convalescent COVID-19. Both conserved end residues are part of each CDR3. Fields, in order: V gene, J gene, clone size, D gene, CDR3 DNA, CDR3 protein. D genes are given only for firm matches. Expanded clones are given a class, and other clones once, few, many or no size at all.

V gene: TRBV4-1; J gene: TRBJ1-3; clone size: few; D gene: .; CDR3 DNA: TGCGCCAGCAGCACGAGAGTCGAGACTGGAAACACCATATATTTT; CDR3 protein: CASSTRVETGNTIYF
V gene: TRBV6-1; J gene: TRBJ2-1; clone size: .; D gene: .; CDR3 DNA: TGTGCCAGCAGTGAAAGGAGGCCACGTGGCAATGAGCAGTTCTTC; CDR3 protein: CASSERRPRGNEQFF
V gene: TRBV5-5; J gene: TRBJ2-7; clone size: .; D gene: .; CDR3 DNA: TGTGCCAGCAGCGTCGGGGGGCTCTACGAGCAGTACTTC; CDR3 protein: CASSVGGLYEQYF
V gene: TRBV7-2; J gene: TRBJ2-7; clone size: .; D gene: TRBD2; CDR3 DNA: TGTGCCAGCAGTTTGACTAGCGGGACGACCTACGAGCAGTACTTC; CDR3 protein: CASSLTSGTTYEQYF
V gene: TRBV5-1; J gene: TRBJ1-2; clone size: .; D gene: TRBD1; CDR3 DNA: TGCGCCAGCAGCCTGACAGGGGAGTTCGATGGCTACACCTTC; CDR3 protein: CASSLTGEFDGYTF
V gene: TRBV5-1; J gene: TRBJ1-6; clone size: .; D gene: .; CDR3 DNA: TGCGCCAGCAGCGTCGGACAGAATAATTCACCCCTCCACTTT; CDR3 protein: CASSVGQNNSPLHF
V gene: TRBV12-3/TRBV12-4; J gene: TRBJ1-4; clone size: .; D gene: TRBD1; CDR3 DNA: TGTGCCAGCGGACAGGGAAGTGAAAAACTGTTTTTT; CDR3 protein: CASGQGSEKLFF
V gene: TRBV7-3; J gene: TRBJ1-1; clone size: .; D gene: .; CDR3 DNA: TGTGCCAGCAGCTTAAGGAGGGATGCTGAAGCTTTCTTT; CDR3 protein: CASSLRRDAEAFF
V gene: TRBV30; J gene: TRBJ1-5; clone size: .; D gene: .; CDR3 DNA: TGTGCCTGGAGACAAAAAAAACAGGGCAATCAGCCCCAGCATTTT; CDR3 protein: CAWRQKKQGNQPQHF
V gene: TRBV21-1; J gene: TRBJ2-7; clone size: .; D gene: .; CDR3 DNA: TGTGCCACCTCAATAAACGGACTAGCGGTACACGAGCAGTACTTC; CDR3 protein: CATSINGLAVHEQYF
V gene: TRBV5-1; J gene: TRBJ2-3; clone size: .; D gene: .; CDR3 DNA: TGCGCCAGCAGCTCCCAGGGTACAGATACGCAGTATTTT; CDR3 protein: CASSSQGTDTQYF
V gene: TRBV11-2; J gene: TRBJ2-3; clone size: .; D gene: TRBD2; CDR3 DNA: TGTGCCAGCAGCCGCAGTTTTCTAGCGGGACGGGCAGATACGCAGTATTTT; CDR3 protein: CASSRSFLAGRADTQYF
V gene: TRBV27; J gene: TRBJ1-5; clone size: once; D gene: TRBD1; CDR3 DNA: TGTGCCAGCAGTCCCCGGACAGGCGTGTTCGCCCAGCATTTT; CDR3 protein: CASSPRTGVFAQHF
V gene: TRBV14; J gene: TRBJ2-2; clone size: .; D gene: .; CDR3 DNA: TGTGCCAGCAGCCAAGGAAGGGGAACCGGGGAGCTGTTTTTT; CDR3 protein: CASSQGRGTGELFF
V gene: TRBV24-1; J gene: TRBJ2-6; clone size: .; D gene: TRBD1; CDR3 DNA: TGTGCCACCAGTGATCCCTTCAGGGGGCCTGGGGCCAACGTCCTGACTTTC; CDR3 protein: CATSDPFRGPGANVLTF
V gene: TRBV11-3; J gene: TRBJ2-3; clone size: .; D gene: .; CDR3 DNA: TGTGCCAGCAGCTTGGAGGACGGCGATACGCAGTATTTT; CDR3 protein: CASSLEDGDTQYF
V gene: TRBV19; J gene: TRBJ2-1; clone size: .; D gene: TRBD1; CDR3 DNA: TGTGCCAGTAGTATTGGGACAGATCATTTCTACAATGAGCAGTTCTTC; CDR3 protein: CASSIGTDHFYNEQFF
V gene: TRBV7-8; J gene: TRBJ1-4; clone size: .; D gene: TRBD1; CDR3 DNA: TGTGCCAGCAGCTTAGATACGGGACAGGGAGAAAAACTGTTTTTT; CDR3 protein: CASSLDTGQGEKLFF
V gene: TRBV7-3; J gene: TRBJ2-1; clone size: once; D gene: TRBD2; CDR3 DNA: TGTGCCAGCAGCTTTTTACTAGCGGGTTTAAATGAGCAGTTCTTC; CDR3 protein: CASSFLLAGLNEQFF
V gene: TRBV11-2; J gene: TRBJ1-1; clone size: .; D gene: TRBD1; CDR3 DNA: TGTGCCAGCAGCTTAGGACTACAGGGGTACACTGAAGCTTTCTTT; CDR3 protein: CASSLGLQGYTEAFF
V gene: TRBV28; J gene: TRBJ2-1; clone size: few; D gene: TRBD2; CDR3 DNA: TGTGCCAGCGCACGGGGCGGGACTAGCGGGAGTATGAATGAGCAGTTCTTC; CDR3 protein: CASARGGTSGSMNEQFF